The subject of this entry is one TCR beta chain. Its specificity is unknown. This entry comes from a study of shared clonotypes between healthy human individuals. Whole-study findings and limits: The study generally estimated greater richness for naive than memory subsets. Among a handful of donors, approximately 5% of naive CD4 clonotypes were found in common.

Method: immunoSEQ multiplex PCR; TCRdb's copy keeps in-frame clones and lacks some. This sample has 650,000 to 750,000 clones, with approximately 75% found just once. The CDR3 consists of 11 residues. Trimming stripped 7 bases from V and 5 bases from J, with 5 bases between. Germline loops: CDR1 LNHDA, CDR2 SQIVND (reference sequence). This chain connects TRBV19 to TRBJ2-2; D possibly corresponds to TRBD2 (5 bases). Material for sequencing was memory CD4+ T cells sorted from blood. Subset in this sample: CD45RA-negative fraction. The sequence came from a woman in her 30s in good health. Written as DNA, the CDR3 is TGTGCCAGTACGGGGACCGGGGAGCTGTTTTTT. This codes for CASTGTGELFF.